Listed here are 25 T cell receptor beta chains from one sample, sequenced in a study listed by TCRdb under 2016. The library was generated by RT-PCR. Instrument used: Illumina MiSeq. The public reads were quality trimmed at Q25 with fastp and then assembled into clones with MiXCR by TCRdb, keeping productive beta chains. Under each unique CDR3 protein, matching rows form one entry showing the most common genes and DNA. For this sample the table gives about 680,000 distinct CDR3 sequences, of which 13% to 15% were detected only once. 3.6% of the sample is held by the ten biggest clonotypes. Sequences were obtained from memory CD4+ T cells from blood. The receptor source for this set is a female donor in good health, serving as a healthy control.

The rearrangement uses TRBV5-1 and TRBJ1-2, with 11 positions matching TRBD1. CDR1 is SGHRS and CDR2 is YFSETQ in the germline V gene. The V gene end was trimmed by 0 bases and the J gene end by 8 bases; junction bases not matched to a gene: 9. This CDR3 contains 16 residues. Written as DNA, the CDR3 is TGCGCCAGCAGCTTGGACGGGACAGGGGGATTTGACGGCTACACCTTC. Amino acids: CASSLDGTGGFDGYTF.

This clonotype was seen only a few times. CDR3 residues: CASSEGVGLTYEQYF. CDR3 DNA: TGTGCCAGCAGCGAGGGCGTTGGACTAACCTACGAGCAGTACTTC. The gene calls are TRBV9 and TRBJ2-7; D is perhaps TRBD2 (6 bases). The CDR3 extends over 15 amino acids. The germline V gene has CDR1 SGDLS and CDR2 YYNGEE. V was clipped by 3 bases and J by 2 bases, with 15 bases between them.

CDR3 protein: CASSLGRSRINQPQHF. CDR3 nucleotides: TGTGCCAGCAGCTTGGGACGGTCCCGTATTAATCAGCCCCAGCATTTT. The chain combines TRBV7-2 with TRBJ1-5; maybe TRBD1 (5 bases). Per the germline V gene, CDR1 is SGHTA and CDR2 is FQGNSA. V lost 3 bases to trimming and J lost 4 bases, with 16 bases between them. This CDR3 contains 16 residues.

This sequence joins TRBV20-1 and TRBJ2-3; 9 nucleotides line up with TRBD1. The germline V gene has CDR1 DFQATT and CDR2 SNEGSKA (reference sequence). The CDR3 consists of 17 residues. Trimming at V came to 5 bases and at J to 0 bases, leaving 12 bases not matched to a gene. Written as DNA, the CDR3 is TGCAGTGCTCCTCCCCTTCCGGGACAGGGAAGCACAGATACGCAGTATTTT. As protein: CSAPPLPGQGSTDTQYF.

This clonotype was counted between two and nine times. V gene TRBV27 combines with J gene TRBJ2-1; 8 bases map to TRBD1. Germline trimming cut 5 bases from V and 7 bases from J; bases unmatched to any gene: 10. Germline assignment: CDR1 MNHEY and CDR2 SMNVEV (reference sequence). The CDR3 extends over 15 amino acids. CDR3 coding DNA: TGTGCCAGCAGTCCCCGGGGACAGGTAACAAATGAGCAGTTCTTC. It translates to CASSPRGQVTNEQFF.

This clonotype turned up a few times. This sequence joins TRBV20-1 and TRBJ1-1, with D unclear. CDR1 and CDR2 from the germline V gene are DFQATT and SNEGSKA (reference sequence). This CDR3 is 14 amino acids long. V was trimmed by 6 bases and J by 3 bases, leaving 17 bases between them. The CDR3 loop reads CSAPSAVGDTEAFF. In DNA, the CDR3 is TGCAGTGCCCCCTCCGCGGTCGGCGACACTGAAGCTTTCTTT.

Many counts were recorded for this clonotype. The gene calls are TRBV29-1 and TRBJ2-7, with D possibly called TRBD1 or TRBD2 (6 bases each). Germline V lookup: CDR1 SQVTM, CDR2 ANQGSEA. The length of the CDR3 is 13 residues. Trimming stripped 7 bases from V and 7 bases from J, with 20 bases between. CDR3: CSASLKGGTEQYF. The DNA of the CDR3 is TGCAGCGCATCCTTGAAGGGGGGTACAGAGCAGTACTTC.

Concerning this clonotype itself: This may arise from a read error, as a much more abundant clone is one base away. This chain uses TRBV28 with TRBJ2-7; D is unclear. Germline values: CDR1 MDHEN, CDR2 SYDVKM. The CDR3 runs 14 residues. The ends were cut back, 11 bases at V and 2 bases at J, with 19 bases in the middle. The CDR3 coding sequence is TGTGCCCCTCTCGCCCAACAACTAACCTACGAGCAGTACTTC. This sequence encodes CAPLAQQLTYEQYF.

The genes are TRBV11-2 and TRBJ2-7, with 7 bases identical to TRBD2. The CDR3 has 14 amino acids. Germline V CDR1 and CDR2: SGHAT, FQNNGV. The J segment lost 3 bases and the V segment lost 5 bases, leaving 7 bases of the junction unmatched. The CDR3: CASSPRREHYEQYF. DNA for the CDR3: TGTGCCAGCAGCCCGAGGCGGGAGCACTACGAGCAGTACTTC.

The rearrangement links TRBV3-1 to TRBJ2-7; TRBD2 matches 9 bases. This CDR3 contains 15 residues. Losses at the gene ends were 2 bases for V and 6 bases for J; bases not matched to a gene: 8. From germline, CDR1 is LGHDT and CDR2 YNNKEL (reference sequence). CDR3 DNA: TGTGCCAGCAGCCAATTATTAGCGGGAGCGTCCGAGCAGTACTTC. Translating it yields CASSQLLAGASEQYF.

Details on this clonotype: One end of the junction fails to match germline, which may point to a read error. The rearrangement joins TRBV7-7 to TRBJ1-2, with D possibly TRBD1 on 5 matching bases. From germline, CDR1 is SSHAT and CDR2 FNYEAQ (reference sequence). The CDR3 is 15 residues long. The CDR3 DNA reads TGTGCTAGCAGCTTAGTTTCAGCAGGGTTGGATGGCTACACCTTC. Translated: CASSLVSAGLDGYTF.

This clonotype was counted only a few times. This chain joins TRBV5-1 and TRBJ2-2; 7 nucleotides line up with TRBD1. V trimming: 0 bases; J trimming: 5 bases; junction bases outside the gene matches: 1. The V gene's germline CDR1 is SGHRS and CDR2 YFSETQ. CDR3 length: 14 residues. The CDR3 loop reads CASSLEGATGELFF. The CDR3 DNA follows: TGCGCCAGCAGCTTGGAGGGGGCGACCGGGGAGCTGTTTTTT. The variable domain in full, completed from reference TRBV5-1 and TRBJ2-2, reads KAGVTQTPRYLIKTRGQQVTLSCSPISGHRSVSWYQQTPGQGLQFLFEYFSETQRNKGNFPGRFSGRQFSNSRSEMNVSTLELGDSALYLCASSLEGATGELFFGEGSRLTVL.

This clonotype was detected only a few times. The rearrangement joins TRBV4-2 to TRBJ2-7; 14 bases line up with TRBD2. Losses at the gene ends were 0 bases for V and 2 bases for J; bases not matched to a gene: 6. The CDR3 is made up of 18 amino acids. Germline lookup yields CDR1 LGHNA and CDR2 YNFKEQ. CDR3 protein: CASSQDGTSGGGTYEQYF. The CDR3 region has the DNA TGTGCCAGCAGCCAAGACGGGACTAGCGGGGGCGGTACCTACGAGCAGTACTTC.

This clonotype was observed a few times. The chain recombines TRBV9 with TRBJ2-7; no clear D gene. Germline V gives CDR1 SGDLS, CDR2 YYNGEE. V was shortened by 0 bases and J by 0 bases, with 7 bases between the two germline ends. The CDR3 is 14 residues long. The CDR3, as DNA: TGTGCCAGCAGCGTAGTATGGGACTCCTACGAGCAGTACTTC. It codes for CASSVVWDSYEQYF.

The chain is built from TRBV12-3 or TRBV12-4 and TRBJ2-5; no definite D call. The CDR3 is 13 amino acids. V lost 6 bases and J lost 2, with 10 bases in between. In DNA, the CDR3 is TGTGCCAGCAGACGTTATAAACAAGAGACCCAGTACTTC. It encodes CASRRYKQETQYF.

The V gene is TRBV27, the J gene TRBJ2-7; tentative D call: TRBD1 (7 bases). CDR3 size: 15 residues. The ends were cut back, 3 bases at V and 11 bases at J, with 23 bases in the middle. Looked up from germline, CDR1 is MNHEY and CDR2 is SMNVEV (reference sequence). CDR3 bases: TGTGCCAGCAGTTTTCTGGCGTTCGGAGGGGGCGAAGAGTACTTC. Encoded protein: CASSFLAFGGGEEYF.

The chain recombines TRBV6-5 with TRBJ2-7, with TRBD2 matching 10 bases. CDR3 length equals 15 residues. Germline V gene lookup returns CDR1 MNHEY and CDR2 SVGAGI. Trimming removed 6 bases from V and 1 base from J; junction bases left unmatched: 6. In DNA, the CDR3 is TGTGCCAGCAGCTCGCTAGCGGGAGCGTCCTACGAGCAGTACTTC. Translation gives CASSSLAGASYEQYF.

This clonotype turned up a few times. V and J are TRBV9 and TRBJ2-2, with 7 positions matching TRBD2. Germline V CDR1 and CDR2: SGDLS, YYNGEE. J was trimmed by 7 bases and V by 4 bases; bases with no gene match: 13. The CDR3 sequence is 16 residues long. DNA for the CDR3: TGTGCCAGCAGCCCCCGCGAGCGGAGGGAGGGCGGGGAGCTGTTTTTT. Translating gives CASSPRERREGGELFF.

This CDR3 is CASSFEGVGGELFF. DNA of the CDR3: TGTGCCAGCAGCTTCGAGGGCGTTGGCGGGGAGCTGTTTTTT. V and J are TRBV7-8 and TRBJ2-2, with a possible D match to TRBD2 (5 bases). V lost 3 bases and J lost 7, with 12 bases in between. CDR3 length equals 14 residues. Germline assignment: CDR1 SGHVS and CDR2 FQNEAQ. Based on the CDR3 plus reference TRBV7-8 and TRBJ2-2, the full variable domain is GAGVSQSPRYKVAKRGQDVALRCDPISGHVSLFWYQQALGQGPEFLTYFQNEAQLDKSGLPSDRFFAERPEGSVSTLKIQRTQQEDSAVYLCASSFEGVGGELFFGEGSRLTVL.

This chain links TRBV6-2 or TRBV6-3 with TRBJ2-7; the match to TRBD1 covers 7 bases. The CDR3 loop spans 15 amino acids. Looked up from germline, CDR1 is MNHEY and CDR2 is SVGEGT. Trimming at V came to 8 bases and at J to 4 bases, leaving 14 bases not matched to a gene. The CDR3 reads CASSRGGQDVYEQYF. For the CDR3, the DNA is TGTGCCAGCTCTCGAGGCGGACAGGATGTTTACGAGCAGTACTTC.

This clonotype was seen ten or more times. V is TRBV20-1 and J is TRBJ2-1; the D is unclear. The CDR3 consists of 13 residues. CDR1 is DFQATT, CDR2 SNEGSKA, per germline (reference sequence). The ends were cut back, 6 bases at V and 6 bases at J, with 15 bases in the middle. The CDR3 reads CSARSSRVNEQFF. The CDR3 DNA reads as TGCAGTGCGAGGTCATCCCGGGTCAATGAGCAGTTCTTC.

This clonotype was seen a handful of times. The gene calls are TRBV7-6 and TRBJ2-3; D remains unclear. Germline V lookup: CDR1 SGHVS, CDR2 FNYEAQ. The CDR3 contains 15 residues. The V gene lost 5 bases and the J gene lost 4 bases, with 16 bases spanning the gap. CDR3: CASSPRSARADTQYF. The CDR3 DNA reads TGTGCCAGCAGCCCGAGGTCCGCAAGGGCAGATACGCAGTATTTT. The complete variable domain, with remaining parts taken from reference TRBV7-6 and TRBJ2-3, reads GAGVSQSPRYKVTKRGQDVALRCDPISGHVSLYWYRQALGQGPEFLTYFNYEAQQDKSGLPNDRFSAERPEGSISTLTIQRTEQRDSAMYRCASSPRSARADTQYFGPGTRLTVL.

This clonotype has ten or more counts. This chain joins TRBV20-1 and TRBJ2-3; 10 nucleotides align to TRBD2. Germline V gives CDR1 DFQATT, CDR2 SNEGSKA (reference sequence). The trim removed 4 bases at V and 0 bases at J, leaving 1 base unmatched. CDR3 size: 14 residues. The CDR3 loop is CSAIAGGSTDTQYF. The CDR3 DNA sequence: TGCAGTGCTATAGCGGGGGGAAGCACAGATACGCAGTATTTT.

This clonotype has at least ten counts. This chain connects TRBV7-3 to TRBJ2-5, with D uncertain. V was shortened by 5 bases and J by 5 bases, with 12 bases between the two germline ends. The CDR3 loop spans 13 amino acids. Germline CDR1 reads SGHTA; CDR2 reads FQGTGA. The DNA of the CDR3 is TGTGCCAGCAGCCCCACGGCACGTGAGACCCAGTACTTC. This sequence encodes CASSPTARETQYF.

At least ten counts were recorded for this clonotype. This chain links TRBV29-1 with TRBJ2-7; D may be TRBD2 (6 bases). Trimming took 8 bases from V and 7 from J, leaving 21 bases between them. Germline V gives CDR1 SQVTM, CDR2 ANQGSEA. The CDR3 loop spans 13 amino acids. The CDR3 is CSFNRDSAQEQYF. CDR3 DNA sequence: TGCAGCTTTAACCGGGACTCGGCCCAAGAGCAGTACTTC.